This T cell receptor beta chain originates from a study of blood T cells in healthy people across ages. Study summary: Per two T cells, template switching captured roughly one barcoded beta molecule. Findings of the study overall: With age, beta diversity per million T cells declined roughly linearly, significantly by roughly 40.

Next came a second PCR, run for about 6 to 12 cycles, which used a sample-barcoded 5' primer along with a J-beta primer mix. TCRdb used MiXCR to reprocess the 5' RACE reads, holding one entry per CDR3 protein. The table lists roughly 1,800,000 distinct CDR3 sequences, about 50% of them singletons. As to this clonotype: The antigen is unknown.

Sequenced material: blood. This TCR derives from a woman between 35 and 50 years old in good health.

The CDR3 is CSARGQWGVGEKLFF. CDR3 in DNA: TGCAGTGCTAGGGGACAATGGGGGGTAGGTGAAAAACTGTTTTTT. The V call is TRBV20-1, the J call TRBJ1-4; TRBD1 might be the D (6 bases). This CDR3 has 15 residues. Germline lookup yields CDR1 DFQATT and CDR2 SNEGSKA (reference sequence). Trimming removed 3 bases from V and 7 bases from J, with 18 bases in between.